This TCR beta chain was documented in a study of early T cells in non-severe SARS-CoV-2 infection. The wider study: The chains were unpaired, and the sequenced material was bulk RNA from unsorted whole blood.

This clonotype has at least ten counts. Its antigen is still unknown. Study-wide points: Matching against VDJdb likely underestimated virus-specific expansions, favoring anti-spike CD8.

Individual cDNA molecules received unique molecular identifiers. TCRdb used MiXCR to reprocess the 5' RACE reads, holding one entry per CDR3 protein. The data show about 30,000 distinct CDR3 sequences, roughly 6.6% seen once. The CDR3 is 14 residues long. V lost 5 bases to trimming and J lost 3 bases, with 13 bases between them. This clonotype originated in an adult who was a healthcare worker with PCR-confirmed SARS-CoV-2 infection or an uninfected control (not recorded which). The V and J genes are TRBV12-3 or TRBV12-4 and TRBJ1-1, with TRBD1 as a possible D gene (6 bases). Input material: whole blood. CDR3 bases: TGTGCCAGCAGTGAACAGGGTCGGTACACTGAAGCTTTCTTT. The encoded protein is CASSEQGRYTEAFF.